A selection of T cell receptor beta chains follows, all from one sample in a study of blood T cell repertoires in COVID-19. Clones were read by immunoSEQ multiplex PCR, and TCRdb kept only the in-frame ones, dropping some. The sample shows 150,000 or so clones, about 88% of them seen only once. Sequencing input: peripheral blood. The source of these receptors is a man aged 60-69 years with acute or convalescent COVID-19. Both conserved end residues are part of each CDR3. Fields, in order: J gene, V gene, CDR3 length, D gene, clone size, CDR3 DNA, CDR3 protein. A D gene is named only where the DNA matches it firmly. The size field is filled for only some rows; it gives once, few, many or a size class.

TRBJ2-1,TRBV7-8,13,TRBD2,few,TGTGCCAGCAGCGTAGCGGGGGGACGAGAGCAGTTCTTC,CASSVAGGREQFF
TRBJ2-3,TRBV10-2,14,TRBD1,-,TGCGCCAGCAGGACAGGGACGCCCACAGATACGCAGTATTTT,CASRTGTPTDTQYF
TRBJ2-3,TRBV7-9,14,TRBD2,-,TGTGCCAGCAGTCGCCCGGGGGGGGCGGATACGCAGTATTTT,CASSRPGGADTQYF
TRBJ1-1,TRBV12-3/TRBV12-4,13,-,-,TGTGCCAGCAGTGTAGTTGGGGCCACTGAAGCTTTCTTT,CASSVVGATEAFF
TRBJ2-3,TRBV29-1,12,-,-,TGCAGCGGACTGGATAACACAGATACGCAGTATTTT,CSGLDNTDTQYF
TRBJ2-1,TRBV30,12,-,once,TGTGCCTGGAGTCTCGGCTACAATGAGCAGTTCTTC,CAWSLGYNEQFF
TRBJ1-3,TRBV24-1,14,-,once,TGTGCCACCAGTGCCTCAGGGGCCGGAAACACCATATATTTT,CATSASGAGNTIYF
TRBJ2-3,TRBV11-1,14,-,-,TGTGCCAGCAGCCGACTAACTAGCACAGATACGCAGTATTTT,CASSRLTSTDTQYF
TRBJ2-2,TRBV19,17,-,-,TGTGCCAGTAGTGTACAGCAGGGAAGGTGGAACACCGGGGAGCTGTTTTTT,CASSVQQGRWNTGELFF
TRBJ2-3,TRBV18,15,TRBD1,-,TGTGCCAGCTCAACACTGGACAGGTCCGCAGATACGCAGTATTTT,CASSTLDRSADTQYF
TRBJ1-5,TRBV10-3,17,-,-,TGTGCCATCAGTGAGCGGGGTAGGGCAGGGGAACGTCAGCCCCAGCATTTT,CAISERGRAGERQPQHF
TRBJ2-5,TRBV5-6,14,-,few,TGTGCCAGCAGCTTGTTGAGCGGCGAAGAGACCCAGTACTTC,CASSLLSGEETQYF
TRBJ1-2,TRBV5-1,15,TRBD1,-,TGCGCCAGCAGCGCCAACCCGACAGGGGGCTATGGCTACACCTTC,CASSANPTGGYGYTF
TRBJ2-1,TRBV30,11,-,-,TGTGCCTGGAGTGTAAAAGCGGCACCGTTCTTC,CAWSVKAAPFF
TRBJ2-3,TRBV5-1,14,TRBD1,-,TGCGCCAGCAGCCTCGGACAGGGCGAAGATACGCAGTATTTT,CASSLGQGEDTQYF
TRBJ1-3,TRBV9,16,TRBD1,-,TGTGCCAGCAGCCCTCGGACAGGCAGCTCTGGAAACACCATATATTTT,CASSPRTGSSGNTIYF
TRBJ2-3,TRBV5-1,15,TRBD2,-,TGCGCCAGCATTCCGACTAGCAGCACCACAGATACGCAGTATTTT,CASIPTSSTTDTQYF
TRBJ1-2,TRBV4-3,15,-,-,TGCGCCAGCAGCCAAGATCACGGAGTTAACTATGGCTACACCTTC,CASSQDHGVNYGYTF
TRBJ2-3,TRBV3-1/TRBV3-2,16,TRBD2,-,TGTGCCAGCAGCACTCGACTAGCGGGGGGGTCAGATACGCAGTATTTT,CASSTRLAGGSDTQYF
TRBJ2-6,TRBV30,13,-,-,TGTGCCTGGATTCGTCGTGGGGCCAACGTCCTGACTTTC,CAWIRRGANVLTF
TRBJ2-1,TRBV23-1,16,TRBD2,many,TGCGCCAGCAGTCTCAGGCGGGAGGCTTCCTACAATGAGCAGTTCTTC,CASSLRREASYNEQFF
TRBJ1-5,TRBV2,13,-,once,TGTGCCAGCAGTGATCTTGGCAATCAGCCCCAGCATTTT,CASSDLGNQPQHF
TRBJ2-3,TRBV29-1,15,-,few,TGCAGCGTTGAAGGGGGGGACCTAGGGACAGATACGCAGTATTTT,CSVEGGDLGTDTQYF
TRBJ2-7,TRBV2,14,-,-,TGTGCCAGCAAGCAACGCGGCGGGCTCCACGAGCAGTACTTC,CASKQRGGLHEQYF
TRBJ1-2,TRBV5-4,12,-,-,TGTGCCAGCAGTTCCACACGTCTTGGCTACACCTTC,CASSSTRLGYTF
TRBJ1-2,TRBV18,15,-,-,TGTGCCAGCTCACCAGACTCAGGGGCCAACTATGGCTACACCTTC,CASSPDSGANYGYTF
TRBJ2-1,TRBV27,13,-,-,TGTGCCAGCAGTTTGAACAACTACAATGAGCAGTTCTTC,CASSLNNYNEQFF
TRBJ2-5,TRBV7-3,17,TRBD2,-,TGTGCCAGCAGCTTAGGGCTAGCGGGACCCCTAGGAAAGACCCAGTACTTC,CASSLGLAGPLGKTQYF
TRBJ1-6,TRBV5-1,16,-,-,TGCGCCAGCAGCTTGGGTCAGGGAGGTGGAAATTCACCCCTCCACTTT,CASSLGQGGGNSPLHF
TRBJ2-1,TRBV7-8,15,TRBD1,-,TGTGCCAGCAGGATCCGGGACAGGTTATACAATGAGCAGTTCTTC,CASRIRDRLYNEQFF
TRBJ2-4,TRBV5-4,15,TRBD2,-,TGTGCCAGCAGCCCGGCTTTGGGGGGGAAAAACATTCAGTACTTC,CASSPALGGKNIQYF
TRBJ1-3,TRBV18,18,-,-,TGTGCCAGCTCACCCAGGAGCCGGGAGGCGAGCTCTGGAAACACCATATATTTT,CASSPRSREASSGNTIYF
TRBJ2-4,TRBV7-9,22,TRBD2,-,TGTGCCAGCAGCACTTACACGACCACGGTGGGGGGAGGGAGCCTAGCCAAAAACATTCAGTACTTC,CASSTYTTTVGGGSLAKNIQYF
TRBJ1-4,TRBV10-3,14,TRBD1,-,TGTGCCATCAGTCAACAGGGGTCCCGAGAAAAACTGTTTTTT,CAISQQGSREKLFF
TRBJ1-4,TRBV11-3,14,-,-,TGTGCCAGCAGCTCCGGACAGAAGAATGAAAAACTGTTTTTT,CASSSGQKNEKLFF
TRBJ2-3,TRBV5-1,14,-,-,TGCGCCAGCAGCTTGGCTAGAGACACAGATACGCAGTATTTT,CASSLARDTDTQYF
TRBJ1-5,TRBV9,15,-,-,TGTGCCAGCAGCGTAGACGGCAGATCGGGGCAGCCCCAGCATTTT,CASSVDGRSGQPQHF
TRBJ2-3,TRBV5-1,11,-,-,TGCGCCAGCAGCTTCCAGGATACGCAGTATTTT,CASSFQDTQYF
TRBJ1-4,TRBV19,16,-,-,TGTGCCAGTAGTATAATTTTCAAGGACTCAGATGAAAAACTGTTTTTT,CASSIIFKDSDEKLFF
TRBJ2-7,TRBV7-2,14,-,-,TGTGCCAGCAGCTTATATCCCGGGACCTACGAGCAGTACTTC,CASSLYPGTYEQYF
TRBJ1-5,TRBV5-6,14,TRBD1,-,TGTGCCAGCAGCCAGGACAGGGGAAATCAGCCCCAGCATTTT,CASSQDRGNQPQHF
TRBJ1-4,TRBV6-5,14,TRBD1,-,TGTGCCAGCAGGGGGGGGACAGGTGTTGAAAAACTGTTTTTT,CASRGGTGVEKLFF
TRBJ2-2,TRBV25-1,17,-,-,TGTGCCAGCAGTGGTCTACGCCATACGGCGAACACCGGGGAGCTGTTTTTT,CASSGLRHTANTGELFF
TRBJ2-1,TRBV4-3,20,TRBD2,-,TGCGCCAGCAGCCAAGATACCCCCGTAGATAGCGGGGGACACTACAATGAGCAGTTCTTC,CASSQDTPVDSGGHYNEQFF